A selection of T cell receptor beta chains follows, all from one sample in a study of blood T cell repertoires in COVID-19. Profiled with immunoSEQ multiplex PCR; TCRdb holds only in-frame clones, not every one. The profile shows a few hundred thousand clones, around 87% of them singletons. Material: peripheral blood. Receptors originate from a human donor in a cohort sampled during active COVID-19. Each CDR3 is given with its conserved first and last residue. A D gene is named only where the DNA matches it firmly. Clone sizes are given selectively: once, few, many, or a class where the clone is expanded.

>14|TRBV4-1|-|TRBJ2-7|few
TGCGCCAGCAGCCTACGGACTGAAAGAGACGAGCAGTACTTC
CASSLRTERDEQYF
>11|TRBV28|-|TRBJ2-5|-
TGTGCCAGCAGCTTACAGAGGGCCCAGTACTTC
CASSLQRAQYF
>15|TRBV6-1|TRBD2|TRBJ2-7|few
TGTGCCAGCAGTGAAGCATCAGCGGGAGGGTACGAGCAGTACTTC
CASSEASAGGYEQYF
>13|TRBV10-3|-|TRBJ2-5|once
TGTGCCATCAGTGATTCTAGGGGGGAGACCCAGTACTTC
CAISDSRGETQYF
>14|TRBV6-5|-|TRBJ2-2|-
TGTGCCAGCAGTCCCTCCGGGAACACCGGGGAGCTGTTTTTT
CASSPSGNTGELFF
>20|TRBV4-2|TRBD2|TRBJ2-2|few
TGTGCCAGCAGCCAAGACTTTGGACTAGCGGGAGCTTTGGACACCGGGGAGCTGTTTTTT
CASSQDFGLAGALDTGELFF
>14|TRBV7-3|TRBD2|TRBJ2-2|-
TGTGCCAGCAGCTCCCAAGCGGGGGCCGGGGAGCTGTTTTTT
CASSSQAGAGELFF
>14|TRBV18|-|TRBJ1-2|-
TGTGCCAGCTCACCACTCACGGGGAACTATGGCTACACCTTC
CASSPLTGNYGYTF
>18|TRBV2|TRBD2|TRBJ2-6|once
TGTGCCAGCAGTGAAGCACTAGCGGGAGATTCTGGGGCCAACGTCCTGACTTTC
CASSEALAGDSGANVLTF
>17|TRBV18|TRBD1|TRBJ2-7|-
TGTGCCAGCTCACCAACCCCGGGGCGGGACAGGGGTCGCGAGCAGTACTTC
CASSPTPGRDRGREQYF
>12|TRBV2|-|TRBJ2-5|-
TGTGCCAGCAGTCCCTCCGGTGGGACCCAGTACTTC
CASSPSGGTQYF
>13|TRBV5-1|-|TRBJ1-1|-
TGCGCCAGCAGCTTTTCGGGGAACACTGAAGCTTTCTTT
CASSFSGNTEAFF
>19|TRBV14|TRBD1|TRBJ1-1|once
TGTGCCAGCAGCCAAGGCGACAGGGGGTTCCCTCACTTGAACACTGAAGCTTTCTTT
CASSQGDRGFPHLNTEAFF
>14|TRBV5-1|TRBD1|TRBJ1-2|-
TGCGCCAGCAGCCGGGACAGGGTTCTATATGGCTACACCTTC
CASSRDRVLYGYTF
>15|TRBV5-5|TRBD2|TRBJ2-1|-
TGTGCCAGCAGCTCGGGACTAGCTAAATTGGATGAGCAGTTCTTC
CASSSGLAKLDEQFF
>13|TRBV7-3|TRBD1|TRBJ1-1|-
TGTGCCAGCAGCTTACGGACAGGAACTGAAGCTTTCTTT
CASSLRTGTEAFF
>17|TRBV4-2|TRBD1|TRBJ1-4|many
TGTGCCAGCAGCCAAATAATAGGGACAGCAACTAATGAAAAACTGTTTTTT
CASSQIIGTATNEKLFF
>17|TRBV28|TRBD2|TRBJ2-1|-
TGTGCCAGCAGTACCCAAGTAGCGGGGCCCTCCTACAATGAGCAGTTCTTC
CASSTQVAGPSYNEQFF
>15|TRBV2|TRBD1|TRBJ1-1|few
TGTGCCAGCAGTGAATTGGGACAGGGGACTACTAACGCTTTCTTT
CASSELGQGTTNAFF
>17|TRBV2|TRBD2|TRBJ2-7|-
TGTGCCAGCAGTGAAGCGGCAGGGCGGGGGGGATTCTACGAGCAGTACTTC
CASSEAAGRGGFYEQYF
>14|TRBV6-5|-|TRBJ1-6|-
TGTGCCAGCAGAACTCCATCTTATAATTCACCCCTCCACTTT
CASRTPSYNSPLHF
>13|TRBV14|-|TRBJ2-7|-
TGTGCCAGCAGCCGGCTGGGCCCATACGAGCAGTACTTC
CASSRLGPYEQYF
>15|TRBV6-5|-|TRBJ2-6|once
TGTGCCAGCAGTTGGACAGACTCTGGGGCCAACGTCCTGACTTTC
CASSWTDSGANVLTF
>15|TRBV2|-|TRBJ2-7|-
TGTGCCAGCAGTGAAAGTGGGGGGACAGCCTACGAGCAGTACTTC
CASSESGGTAYEQYF
>17|TRBV20-1|TRBD2|TRBJ2-3|-
TGCAGTGCTAGTATCCCCCCTTGGCGGGGGGTTGTGGATACGCAGTATTTT
CSASIPPWRGVVDTQYF
>16|TRBV6-2/TRBV6-3|TRBD2|TRBJ2-3|-
TGTGCCAGCAGCAGCGAGCGGGAGGCGCCAGCAGATACGCAGTATTTT
CASSSEREAPADTQYF
>17|TRBV5-5|-|TRBJ2-1|-
TGTGCCAGCAGCTTGGGGGTAGGCGGGGCCTTCTACAATGAGCAGTTCTTC
CASSLGVGGAFYNEQFF
>14|TRBV5-1|-|TRBJ2-1|-
TGCGCCAGCACACTTAGCGGATCTGGAGATGAGCAGTTCTTC
CASTLSGSGDEQFF
>13|TRBV7-2|-|TRBJ2-1|once
TGTGCCAGCAGCTCCCTTTCCTACAATGAGCAGTTCTTC
CASSSLSYNEQFF
>14|TRBV7-8|-|TRBJ1-1|once
TGTGCCAGCAGCTTAGTGGGGGGGGACACTGAAGCTTTCTTT
CASSLVGGDTEAFF
>15|TRBV11-2|-|TRBJ2-1|-
TGTGCCAGCAGCTTAGGGGGGCTAGCTAGCAATGAGCAGTTCTTC
CASSLGGLASNEQFF
>15|TRBV2|TRBD1|TRBJ1-2|-
TGTGCCAGCAGTGAATTGGTAGGGACAGGGGACGGCTACACCTTC
CASSELVGTGDGYTF
>17|TRBV27|TRBD1|TRBJ2-1|-
TGTGCCAGCAGTTTGTCCGGGACAGGGTGGGCCTACAATGAGCAGTTCTTC
CASSLSGTGWAYNEQFF
>11|TRBV3-1/TRBV3-2|-|TRBJ2-1|-
TGTGCCAGCAGCCTTAACAATGAGCAGTTCTTC
CASSLNNEQFF
>16|TRBV5-6|TRBD1|TRBJ1-1|few
TGTGCCAGCAGCCCTTTGACAGGGGGCTTGAACACTGAAGCTTTCTTT
CASSPLTGGLNTEAFF
>15|TRBV6-6|-|TRBJ2-7|-
TGTGCCAGCAGTTACTCGGGGACTGGTTTCGACGAGCAGTACTTC
CASSYSGTGFDEQYF
>14|TRBV27|-|TRBJ1-1|once
TGTGCCAGCAGTTTAGGGGGGAGTTGGACTGAAGCTTTCTTT
CASSLGGSWTEAFF
>17|TRBV24-1|-|TRBJ2-3|-
TGTGCCACCAGTGATTTCTCTAGCCACAGTTGTACAGATACGCAGTATTTT
CATSDFSSHSCTDTQYF
>18|TRBV27|TRBD1|TRBJ1-3|-
TGTGCCAGCAGTAGGACAGGGTTCTATGCTAGCTCTGGAAACACCATATATTTT
CASSRTGFYASSGNTIYF
>13|TRBV2|-|TRBJ2-2|-
TGTGCCAGCAGACAGATTAACACCGGGGAGCTGTTTTTT
CASRQINTGELFF
>16|TRBV28|-|TRBJ2-2|-
TGTGCCAGCAGTTTGTATAACAGTTTCGTTTCCGGGGAGCTGTTTTTT
CASSLYNSFVSGELFF
>15|TRBV5-4|TRBD1|TRBJ1-2|once
TGTGCCAGCAGCTTGCAGGACAGGGGGACGAGTGGCTACACCTTC
CASSLQDRGTSGYTF
>17|TRBV27|-|TRBJ2-1|-
TGTGCCAGCAGTTCCGCAAGGGGGGGGCTAGGTTACAATGAGCAGTTCTTC
CASSSARGGLGYNEQFF
>14|TRBV30|-|TRBJ1-1|-
TGTGCCTGGGGGCTGAGGGAGGCGAACACTGAAGCTTTCTTT
CAWGLREANTEAFF
>14|TRBV27|-|TRBJ2-7|-
TGTGCCAGCAGTTTCGGGCAGGGGACCTACGAGCAGTACTTC
CASSFGQGTYEQYF
>14|TRBV6-5|-|TRBJ2-7|-
TGTGCCAGCAGAAGAATGGACAGCTCCTACGAGCAGTACTTC
CASRRMDSSYEQYF
>17|TRBV19|TRBD2|TRBJ2-3|-
TGTGCCAGTAGTGACAGACTAGCGGGAGAGATCACAGATACGCAGTATTTT
CASSDRLAGEITDTQYF
>14|TRBV6-5|TRBD1|TRBJ1-1|-
TGTGCCAGCAGTAAGGGGACAGGGTTGGGTGAAGCTTTCTTT
CASSKGTGLGEAFF
>14|TRBV4-1|-|TRBJ2-1|-
TGCGCCAGCAGCCAAGAAGGGAGTGGCGATGAGCAGTTCTTC
CASSQEGSGDEQFF
>16|TRBV7-8|TRBD2|TRBJ2-7|-
TGTGCCAGCAGCTCGTACGGCCTAGCGGGAGTCAACGAGCAGTACTTC
CASSSYGLAGVNEQYF
>14|TRBV27|TRBD1|TRBJ1-4|-
TGTGCCAGCAGTACCCGGGACAGGGACGAAAAACTGTTTTTT
CASSTRDRDEKLFF
>15|TRBV3-1/TRBV3-2|TRBD2|TRBJ2-3|-
TGTGCCAGCAGCAGAGGGGTAGCGGGGGGAGATACGCAGTATTTT
CASSRGVAGGDTQYF
>13|TRBV2|TRBD2|TRBJ2-1|-
TGTGCCAGCAGTGATGGGACTAGGGATGAGCAGTTCTTC
CASSDGTRDEQFF
>13|TRBV19|-|TRBJ1-1|few
TGTGCCACCACACCGACAGGACCCACTGAAGCTTTCTTT
CATTPTGPTEAFF
>14|TRBV29-1|TRBD2|TRBJ2-5|-
TGCAGCACAGTAGCGGGGGGGATTCAAGAGACCCAGTACTTC
CSTVAGGIQETQYF
>14|TRBV10-2|TRBD2|TRBJ2-3|once
TGCGCCAGCATTAGCGGGGGGGCAACAGATACGCAGTATTTT
CASISGGATDTQYF
>13|TRBV20-1|-|TRBJ2-5|-
TGCAGTGCTAGTAGGACTACTAGGGAGACCCAGTACTTC
CSASRTTRETQYF
>14|TRBV5-8|-|TRBJ2-7|-
TGTGCCAGCAGCTTGTCCGGGATAACCTACGAGCAGTACTTC
CASSLSGITYEQYF
>15|TRBV5-1|-|TRBJ2-7|-
TGCGCCAGCAGCCCCAGGACAGAAGTATCCTACGAGCAGTACTTC
CASSPRTEVSYEQYF